This is a list of T cell receptor beta chains from one sample in a study of blood T cell repertoires in COVID-19. Sequenced by immunoSEQ multiplex PCR; TCRdb stores in-frame clones only, minus some. The repertoire consists of under 150,000 clones, with 88% occurring once and the leading ten covering roughly 10%. The specimen sequenced was peripheral blood. The receptors were gathered from a man aged 50-59 years with active or convalescent COVID-19. Both conserved end residues are part of each CDR3. The D gene is left open where the match is weak. Not every row has a clone size; where given, it reads once, few, many or a size class.

J,V,D,length,size,CDR3,DNA
TRBJ1-2,TRBV24-1,NA,12,NA,CATSDPGIGYTF,TGTGCCACCAGTGATCCCGGGATAGGCTACACCTTC
TRBJ2-5,TRBV28,TRBD1,16,once,CASSIGTGGVRETQYF,TGTGCCAGCAGTATCGGGACAGGGGGCGTTCGAGAGACCCAGTACTTC
TRBJ2-2,TRBV19,TRBD2,15,NA,CASSRIAGDTGELFF,TGTGCCAGTAGTAGGATAGCGGGAGACACCGGGGAGCTGTTTTTT
TRBJ2-7,TRBV7-9,TRBD2,15,NA,CASSRGLADSYEQYF,TGTGCCAGCAGCCGAGGACTAGCGGACTCCTACGAGCAGTACTTC
TRBJ2-1,TRBV5-4,TRBD2,16,NA,CASSAGTSGGNNEQFF,TGTGCCAGCAGCGCGGGGACTAGCGGGGGTAACAATGAGCAGTTCTTC
TRBJ2-7,TRBV19,TRBD1,14,NA,CASSIGTGGYEQYF,TGTGCCAGTAGTATCGGGACAGGGGGCTACGAGCAGTACTTC
TRBJ1-5,TRBV27,TRBD1,15,few,CASRPTGGVSQPQHF,TGTGCCAGCAGACCGACAGGGGGCGTAAGTCAGCCCCAGCATTTT
TRBJ2-7,TRBV4-3,TRBD2,14,NA,CASSRIAGVYEQYF,TGCGCCAGCAGCCGTATAGCGGGAGTCTACGAGCAGTACTTC
TRBJ1-5,TRBV6-2/TRBV6-3,TRBD1,15,NA,CASSYPRQGHQPQHF,TGTGCCAGCAGTTACCCAAGACAGGGGCATCAGCCCCAGCATTTT
TRBJ1-2,TRBV30,NA,12,NA,CAWSQTRYGYTF,TGTGCCTGGAGTCAGACACGCTATGGCTACACCTTC
TRBJ2-7,TRBV29-1,NA,12,once,CSVERGPNEQYF,TGCAGCGTTGAGCGGGGACCCAACGAGCAGTACTTC
TRBJ2-5,TRBV7-9,NA,14,NA,CASSLGDSVKTQYF,TGTGCCAGCAGCTTAGGGGACTCCGTTAAGACCCAGTACTTC
TRBJ2-2,TRBV19,NA,15,NA,CASRLGGTDTGELFF,TGTGCCAGTAGGCTAGGGGGGACAGACACCGGGGAGCTGTTTTTT
TRBJ1-5,TRBV14,NA,12,NA,CASSLGRQPQHF,TGTGCCAGCAGCCTAGGGAGGCAGCCCCAGCATTTT
TRBJ1-2,TRBV19,TRBD1,12,NA,CASRGQNYGYTF,TGTGCCAGTCGGGGACAGAACTATGGCTACACCTTC
TRBJ2-1,TRBV5-4,TRBD2,15,NA,CASSFPGGGYNEQFF,TGTGCCAGCAGCTTCCCCGGGGGAGGGTACAATGAGCAGTTCTTC
TRBJ1-2,TRBV7-2,NA,13,NA,CASSTFDNGGYTF,TGTGCCAGCAGCACCTTTGATAACGGGGGCTACACCTTC
TRBJ1-5,TRBV28,TRBD1,17,NA,CASSSDREGRSNQPQHF,TGTGCCAGCAGTTCGGACAGGGAAGGTCGGAGCAATCAGCCCCAGCATTTT
TRBJ2-5,TRBV19,NA,14,once,CASKDSGREETQYF,TGTGCCAGTAAGGACAGCGGCCGGGAAGAGACCCAGTACTTC
TRBJ1-2,TRBV6-5,TRBD1,12,NA,CASSYAGGGYTF,TGTGCCAGCAGTTACGCAGGGGGAGGCTACACCTTC
TRBJ2-2,TRBV6-5,NA,12,NA,CACRGSTGELFF,TGTGCGTGTCGAGGGAGTACCGGGGAGCTGTTTTTT
TRBJ2-7,TRBV10-2,TRBD2,13,NA,CASGTSGSPEQYF,TGCGCCAGCGGGACTAGCGGGAGTCCCGAGCAGTACTTC
TRBJ2-7,TRBV7-2,TRBD2,14,NA,CASSSNSGDYEQYF,TGTGCCAGCAGCTCCAATAGCGGGGACTACGAGCAGTACTTC
TRBJ1-5,TRBV6-5,NA,15,NA,CASRSTANSNQPQHF,TGTGCCAGCAGGTCGACAGCTAATAGCAATCAGCCCCAGCATTTT
TRBJ1-1,TRBV2,NA,13,NA,CASTLGANTEAFF,TGTGCCAGCACCCTGGGGGCTAACACTGAAGCTTTCTTT
TRBJ1-1,TRBV7-2,TRBD1,15,once,CASSFTGTANTEAFF,TGTGCCAGCAGCTTCACCGGGACAGCGAACACTGAAGCTTTCTTT
TRBJ1-5,TRBV4-3,TRBD1,13,NA,CASSQNRGEPQHF,TGCGCCAGCAGCCAGAACAGGGGGGAGCCCCAGCATTTT
TRBJ1-1,TRBV5-5,NA,14,NA,CASSLLGAVTEAFF,TGTGCCAGCAGCCTCCTGGGGGCCGTAACTGAAGCTTTCTTT
TRBJ1-1,TRBV5-1,NA,14,NA,CASSTGSENTEAFF,TGCGCCAGCAGCACAGGGAGTGAAAACACTGAAGCTTTCTTT
TRBJ2-1,TRBV10-3,TRBD2,14,NA,CAISETSGRGEQFF,TGTGCCATCAGTGAAACTAGCGGGAGGGGTGAGCAGTTCTTC
TRBJ2-7,TRBV5-1,NA,16,NA,CASSSIPGLTIREQYF,TGCGCCAGCAGCTCGATACCGGGACTGACGATTAGGGAGCAGTACTTC
TRBJ1-3,TRBV3-1/TRBV3-2,NA,16,few,CASSQEAGIAGNTIYF,TGTGCCAGCAGCCAAGAGGCGGGAATCGCTGGAAACACCATATATTTT
TRBJ2-7,TRBV3-1/TRBV3-2,TRBD1,17,NA,CASSQDLWGTGTYEQYF,TGTGCCAGCAGCCAAGATTTATGGGGGACAGGGACCTACGAGCAGTACTTC
TRBJ1-2,TRBV5-1,TRBD1,14,NA,CASSPGTGNDGYTF,TGCGCCAGCAGCCCCGGGACAGGCAACGATGGCTACACCTTC
TRBJ2-3,TRBV15,NA,17,NA,CATSRDGARGSTDTQYF,TGTGCCACCAGCAGAGATGGGGCTAGGGGTTCCACAGATACGCAGTATTTT
TRBJ1-2,TRBV6-5,NA,13,many,CAIRQVGNYGYTF,TGTGCCATCCGACAGGTCGGAAACTATGGCTACACCTTC
TRBJ1-1,TRBV6-5,TRBD1,15,NA,CASSPYRGLNTEAFF,TGTGCCAGCAGTCCCTACAGGGGATTGAACACTGAAGCTTTCTTT
TRBJ1-5,TRBV6-5,TRBD1,15,NA,CASRRTGNSNQPQHF,TGTGCCAGCAGGCGGACAGGAAATAGCAATCAGCCCCAGCATTTT
TRBJ2-2,TRBV28,TRBD2,17,NA,CASSLWVSGKNTGELFF,TGTGCCAGCAGTTTATGGGTTAGCGGGAAGAACACCGGGGAGCTGTTTTTT
TRBJ1-5,TRBV11-2,TRBD1,13,NA,CASSGTGLQPQHF,TGTGCCAGCAGCGGGACAGGGTTACAGCCCCAGCATTTT
TRBJ1-1,TRBV19,TRBD1,19,NA,CASSILPRDSIIFYTEAFF,TGTGCCAGTAGTATATTACCCAGGGACAGCATTATTTTCTACACTGAAGCTTTCTTT
TRBJ2-3,TRBV18,TRBD2,16,NA,CASSPRAGLFTDTQYF,TGTGCCAGCTCACCACGAGCGGGACTCTTCACAGATACGCAGTATTTT
TRBJ1-6,TRBV28,TRBD1,16,NA,CASRIPRGQRNSPLHF,TGTGCCAGCAGAATCCCACGGGGACAGAGGAATTCACCCCTCCACTTT
TRBJ2-7,TRBV9,TRBD1,15,NA,CASSVEGTGSVEQYF,TGTGCCAGCAGCGTAGAGGGGACAGGGTCGGTCGAGCAGTACTTC
TRBJ1-5,TRBV7-2,NA,15,NA,CASSLLGGGNQPQHF,TGTGCCAGCAGCTTGCTAGGGGGTGGCAATCAGCCCCAGCATTTT
TRBJ2-3,TRBV27,TRBD2,16,NA,CASSLLAGVGTDTQYF,TGTGCCAGCAGTTTACTAGCGGGAGTAGGTACAGATACGCAGTATTTT
TRBJ2-5,TRBV21-1,NA,15,NA,CASSKVPGYQETQYF,TGTGCCAGCAGCAAAGTCCCGGGGTACCAAGAGACCCAGTACTTC
TRBJ2-5,TRBV6-1,NA,13,NA,CASSDAGWETQYF,TGTGCCAGCAGTGATGCGGGTTGGGAGACCCAGTACTTC
TRBJ2-1,TRBV27,NA,13,NA,CASSLNTGYEQFF,TGTGCCAGCAGTTTAAACACAGGATACGAGCAGTTCTTC
TRBJ2-2,TRBV24-1,NA,16,once,CATSDLLGAATGELFF,TGTGCCACCAGTGATTTGCTAGGGGCCGCGACCGGGGAGCTGTTTTTT
TRBJ2-1,TRBV18,TRBD1,16,NA,CASSPQTGNSYNEQFF,TGTGCCAGCTCACCACAGACAGGGAATTCCTACAATGAGCAGTTCTTC
TRBJ2-7,TRBV4-1,TRBD2,16,NA,CASSRGLAGVENEQYF,TGCGCCAGCAGCCGGGGACTAGCGGGAGTTGAAAACGAGCAGTACTTC
TRBJ2-5,TRBV18,NA,14,once,CASSPSGVQETQYF,TGTGCCAGCTCCCCCTCGGGGGTCCAAGAGACCCAGTACTTC
TRBJ2-1,TRBV28,NA,16,NA,CASSPAEPRSYNEQFF,TGTGCCAGCAGTCCCGCCGAGCCTAGGTCCTACAATGAGCAGTTCTTC
TRBJ2-7,TRBV6-5,TRBD2,15,NA,CASSYSRAGVGEQYF,TGTGCCAGCAGTTACTCGAGAGCGGGAGTAGGCGAGCAGTACTTC